This section outlines one TCR beta chain sequence together with its context. Sequenced by immunoSEQ multiplex PCR; TCRdb stores in-frame clones only, minus some. The table shows 1.4 million or so clones, with approximately 98.5% occurring only once. The data are from a study of shared clonotypes between healthy human individuals. Study background: CD8 memory received one plate per donor, CD8 naive two, CD4 memory three and CD4 naive three.

The CDR3 contains 16 residues. Trimming cost V 1 base and J 0 bases, with 10 bases left between them. From germline, CDR1 is SNHLY and CDR2 FYNNEI. Source material: naive CD4+ T cells sorted from blood. As to subset: CD45RA+ positively selected. The receptor comes from a man aged 25 to 40 in good health. This rearrangement joins TRBV2 to TRBJ1-3, with D perhaps TRBD1 (6 bases). The CDR3 DNA is TGTGCCAGCAGTGAAGAGGTCAGGGGCTCTGGAAACACCATATATTTT. Protein product: CASSEEVRGSGNTIYF.